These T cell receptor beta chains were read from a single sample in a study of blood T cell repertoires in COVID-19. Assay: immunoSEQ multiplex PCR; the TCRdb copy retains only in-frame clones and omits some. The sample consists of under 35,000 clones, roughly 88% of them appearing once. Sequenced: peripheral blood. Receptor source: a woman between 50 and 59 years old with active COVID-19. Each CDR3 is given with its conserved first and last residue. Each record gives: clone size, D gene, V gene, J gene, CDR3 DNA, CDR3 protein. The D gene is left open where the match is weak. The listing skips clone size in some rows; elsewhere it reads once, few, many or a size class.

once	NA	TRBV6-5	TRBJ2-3	TGTGCCAGCATCCTCAGGGGAGATACGCAGTATTTT	CASILRGDTQYF
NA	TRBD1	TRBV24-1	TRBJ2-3	TGTGCCACCAGTGATCGGGACAGGGGAAGCACAGATACGCAGTATTTT	CATSDRDRGSTDTQYF
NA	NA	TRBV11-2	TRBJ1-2	TGTGCCAGCAGCTTATGGGGGGGCAGGGGCGACGGCTACACCTTC	CASSLWGGRGDGYTF
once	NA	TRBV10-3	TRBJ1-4	TGTGCCATCAGTGAGGGGGCCGGTAATGAAAAACTGTTTTTT	CAISEGAGNEKLFF
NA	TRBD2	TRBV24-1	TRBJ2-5	TGTGCCACCAGTGATGAGCGGGAGATCGAGACCCAGTACTTC	CATSDEREIETQYF
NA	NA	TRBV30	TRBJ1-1	TGTGCCTGGAGCCCGGGGACAAGGAGAATGAACACTGAAGCTTTCTTT	CAWSPGTRRMNTEAFF
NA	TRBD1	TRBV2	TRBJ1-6	TGTGCCAGCAGTGGTCTCCGGGACAGGCGATATCCCCTCCACTTT	CASSGLRDRRYPLHF
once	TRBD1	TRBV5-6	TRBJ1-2	TGTGCCAGCAGCTTCGACAGGGTATATTATGGCTACACCTTC	CASSFDRVYYGYTF
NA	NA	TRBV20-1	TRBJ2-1	TGCAGTGCTTGGAGTAATGAGCAGTTCTTC	CSAWSNEQFF
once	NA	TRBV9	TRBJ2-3	TGTGCCAGCAGCGTTAGTGGGAGGCCAGATACGCAGTATTTT	CASSVSGRPDTQYF
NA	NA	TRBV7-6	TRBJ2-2	TGTGCCAGCAGCTTAGCACGGCAGGCGAACACCGGGGAGCTGTTTTTT	CASSLARQANTGELFF
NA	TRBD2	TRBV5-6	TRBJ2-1	TGTGCCAGCAGCGCCAGACTAGCCACCTACAATGAGCAGTTCTTC	CASSARLATYNEQFF
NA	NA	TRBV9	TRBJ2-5	TGTGCCAGCAGCATATCGGGAGTCCCCTCCCAAGAGACCCAGTACTTC	CASSISGVPSQETQYF
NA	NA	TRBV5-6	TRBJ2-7	TGTGCCAGCAGCTCTGACAGGGACTTTGACGAGCAGTACTTC	CASSSDRDFDEQYF
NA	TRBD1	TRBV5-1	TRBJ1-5	TGCGCCAGCAGCTTGTTACCGGGACAGGGCTGGCAGCCCCAGCATTTT	CASSLLPGQGWQPQHF
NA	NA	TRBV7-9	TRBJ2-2	TGTGCCAGCAGCTTATCTCTTCGGGGCGGGGAGCTGTTTTTT	CASSLSLRGGELFF
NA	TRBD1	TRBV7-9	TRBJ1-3	TGTGCCAGCAGCCGGACAGGGGAGAGCGTCTCTGGAAACACCATATATTTT	CASSRTGESVSGNTIYF